This T cell receptor beta chain comes out of a study of graft-versus-host responses after intestinal transplantation. As for the study in general: Transplants were multivisceral, liver-intestinal, or isolated intestinal. For around 3 years after anti-thymocyte globulin induction, all recipients took tacrolimus and steroids.

Study-wide results and limits: Analysis identified GvH clones in recipient marrow, with some appearing first in ileum or blood. Early after transplant, HvG declines were associated with peak levels of circulating GvH clones.

The length of the CDR3 is 16 residues. V lost 3 bases and J 7 bases, leaving 18 bases between the germline ends. Germline V gives CDR1 LNHDA, CDR2 SQIVND (reference sequence). The table came from immunoSEQ multiplex PCR; TCRdb's copy has only in-frame clones and leaves some out. Of 60,000 to 75,000 clones in the sample, 89% were seen once. With regard to this clone: What it binds is unknown.

This TCR derives from a human donor who received an intestinal transplant. This rearrangement joins TRBV19 to TRBJ2-2, with D possibly being TRBD1 (6 bases). The sample was unstimulated CD8+ T cells sorted from spleen or lymph node cells, taken before intestinal transplant. Written as DNA, the CDR3 is TGTGCCAGTAGTATTAGCGCAGGGGAAGCTGGCGGGGAGCTGTTTTTT. It translates to CASSISAGEAGGELFF.